This TCR beta chain was profiled in a study of T cells in Graves' hyperthyroidism and ophthalmopathy. This clonotype occurred many times. The CDR3 runs to 12 residues. Per germline, CDR1 DFQATT and CDR2 SNEGSKA (reference sequence). TCR beta CDR3 region amplification was performed from RNA transcripts. The HTBI primer set drove a first-round RT-PCR of the TCR CDR3. MiXCR, applied by TCRdb to the multiplex PCR reads, yields one record per CDR3 protein. Of hundreds of thousands of distinct CDR3 sequences in the sample, more than 13% are singletons; the top ten hold under 30%. The specimen sequenced was blood. The rearrangement uses TRBV20-1 and TRBJ2-5, with 9 nucleotides matching TRBD2. The sequence derives from a middle-aged man with Graves' ophthalmopathy. The CDR3 DNA sequence: TGCATCGCTAGCGGGGTCCAAGAGACCCAGTACTTC. Amino acids: CIASGVQETQYF.